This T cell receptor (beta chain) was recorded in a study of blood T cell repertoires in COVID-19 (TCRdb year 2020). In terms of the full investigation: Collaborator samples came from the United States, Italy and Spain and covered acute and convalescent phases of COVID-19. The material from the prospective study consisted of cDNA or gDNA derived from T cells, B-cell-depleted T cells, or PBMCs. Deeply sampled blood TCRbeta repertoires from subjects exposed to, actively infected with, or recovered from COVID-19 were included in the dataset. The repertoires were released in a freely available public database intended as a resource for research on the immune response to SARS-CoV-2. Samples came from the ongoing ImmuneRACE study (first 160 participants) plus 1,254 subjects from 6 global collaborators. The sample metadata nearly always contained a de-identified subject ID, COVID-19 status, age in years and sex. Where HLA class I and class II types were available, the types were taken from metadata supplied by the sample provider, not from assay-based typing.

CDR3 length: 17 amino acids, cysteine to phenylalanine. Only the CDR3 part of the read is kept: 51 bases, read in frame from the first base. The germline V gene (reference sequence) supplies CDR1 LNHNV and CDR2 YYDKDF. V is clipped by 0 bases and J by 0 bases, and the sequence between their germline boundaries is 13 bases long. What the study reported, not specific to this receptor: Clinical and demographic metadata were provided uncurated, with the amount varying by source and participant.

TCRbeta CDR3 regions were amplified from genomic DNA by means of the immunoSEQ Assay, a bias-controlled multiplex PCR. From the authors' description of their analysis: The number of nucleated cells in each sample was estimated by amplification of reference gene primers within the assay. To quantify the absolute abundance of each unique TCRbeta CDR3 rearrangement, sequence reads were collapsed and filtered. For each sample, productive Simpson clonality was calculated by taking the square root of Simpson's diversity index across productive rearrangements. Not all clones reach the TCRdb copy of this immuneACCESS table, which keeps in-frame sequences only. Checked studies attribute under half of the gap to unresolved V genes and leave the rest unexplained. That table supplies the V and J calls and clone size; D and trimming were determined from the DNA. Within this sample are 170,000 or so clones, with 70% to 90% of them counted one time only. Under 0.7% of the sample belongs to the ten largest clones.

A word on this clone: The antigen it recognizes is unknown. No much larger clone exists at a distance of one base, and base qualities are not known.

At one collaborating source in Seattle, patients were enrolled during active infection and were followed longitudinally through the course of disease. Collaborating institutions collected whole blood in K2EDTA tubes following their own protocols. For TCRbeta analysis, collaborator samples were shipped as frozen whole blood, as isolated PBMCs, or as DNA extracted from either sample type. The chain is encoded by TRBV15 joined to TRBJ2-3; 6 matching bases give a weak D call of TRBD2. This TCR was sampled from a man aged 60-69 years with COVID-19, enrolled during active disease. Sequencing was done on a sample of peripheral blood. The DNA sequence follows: TGTGCCACCAGCAGAGAGGGGGGACTCTCTAGCACAGATACGCAGTATTTT. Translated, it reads CATSREGGLSSTDTQYF.